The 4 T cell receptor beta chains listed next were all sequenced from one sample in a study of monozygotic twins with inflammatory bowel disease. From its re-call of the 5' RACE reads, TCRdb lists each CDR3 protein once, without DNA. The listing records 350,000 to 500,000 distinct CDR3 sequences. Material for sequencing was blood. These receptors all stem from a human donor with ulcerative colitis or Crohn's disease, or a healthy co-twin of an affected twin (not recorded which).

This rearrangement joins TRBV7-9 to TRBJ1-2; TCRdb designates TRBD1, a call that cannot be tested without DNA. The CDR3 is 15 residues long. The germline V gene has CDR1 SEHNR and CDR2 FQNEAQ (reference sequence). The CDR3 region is CASTIARDMVNGYTF.

The CDR3 is CASRRTGLDYYEQYF. The J gene is TRBJ2-7, the V gene TRBV5-6; the D gene TCRdb calls, TRBD1, cannot be checked with no DNA. Germline loops: CDR1 SGHDT, CDR2 YYEEEE. The CDR3 is 15 residues long.

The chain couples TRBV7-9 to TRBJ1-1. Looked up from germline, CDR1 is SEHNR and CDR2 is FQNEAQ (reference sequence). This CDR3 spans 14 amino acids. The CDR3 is CASSLEWPNLEAFF.

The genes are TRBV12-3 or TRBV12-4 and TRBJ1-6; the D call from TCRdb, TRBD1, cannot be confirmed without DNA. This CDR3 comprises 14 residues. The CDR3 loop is CASSLTGLGSPLHF.